This record covers a single T cell receptor (beta chain). The antigen this receptor binds is unknown. Libraries came from the immunoSEQ multiplex PCR assay. A mixture of 60 forward primers for TCR Vbeta segments and 13 reverse primers for TCR Jbeta segments was used in the multiplex PCR. Amplification of the CDR3 region of rearranged TCR beta genes was performed with a multiplex PCR assay on genomic DNA. Amplified TCR beta libraries were sequenced as 87-base-pair reads on the Illumina HiSeq System. The paper's data handling went like this. In a later analysis, about 80 million unique TCR beta chains were counted across the roughly 670 repertoires, and about 10 million of these chains were shared by at least two donors. Raw reads were error-corrected and collapsed into unique sequences with a nearest-neighbor algorithm that merged closely related sequences to remove PCR and sequencing errors. To assign V, D and J gene segments, CDR3 sequences were aligned to IMGT reference sequences. For a sequence to be retained, a match of at least six nucleotides was required to both a V gene segment and a J gene segment. A rearrangement was called productive if the CDR3 had no stop codons and remained in frame with V and J, and every other rearrangement was called non-productive. Following IMGT convention, CDR3 was defined as the stretch from the second conserved V-encoded cysteine up to the conserved J-encoded phenylalanine. The earlier analysis of some 540 of the donors excluded any sequence lacking an unambiguous match to a single V gene segment. In an earlier analysis of 587 of the donors, a V segment was called functional when productive rearrangements were above 56.7%, and segregating when the standard deviation between donors exceeded 5%. A statistical classification framework was built for diagnosing cytomegalovirus status from the catalog of TCR beta chain sequences. V and J gene assignment, in a later analysis, came from comparing TCR nucleotide sequences with IMGT/GENE-DB human TR gene sequences. In a later analysis, CDR3 sequences and most-parsimonious VDJ recombination scenarios were assigned using the TCRdist pipeline. In a later analysis, each TCR beta chain was defined by its CDR3 amino acid sequence together with its V-gene family, and reads lacking a unique V-gene family were excluded. A later analysis removed several hundred highly shared, low-generation-probability nucleotide sequences to deal with suspected cross-contamination and a sequencing artifact. A later analysis calculated a clonal expansion index for each public chain from normalized within-repertoire ranks of inferred template counts. In a later analysis, generation probabilities were computed using a VDJ recombination model fitted to out-of-frame rearrangements, and the results were checked against IGoR. A later analysis scored TCR-TCR, TCR-HLA and TCR-CMV co-occurrence with hypergeometric tests, applying a repertoire-size bias correction to TCR pairs. False discovery rates were estimated in a later analysis by permuting HLA or CMV assignments 20 times. In a later analysis, co-occurring TCRs were grouped using DBSCAN, and TCRdist sequence similarity was added for clustering within HLA-allele-positive subsets. For co-occurrence clustering, repertoires with fewer than 30,000 or more than 120,000 public chains were excluded, along with roughly 5 repertoires with anomalous nucleotide sharing. Here the immuneACCESS table is served through TCRdb, limited to in-frame sequences with V and J called. Missing clones are a known gap in these copies; in checked studies unresolved V genes cover under half, and the rest lacks a known reason. The V and J calls and clone size were taken over from that table, and D and trimming were inferred from the DNA. The sample table records around 74,000 clones. The ten top clones hold approximately 4.2% of the sample.

The germline V gene sets CDR1 to SGHRS and CDR2 to YFSETQ. V loses 0 bases of germline sequence and J loses 1 base, and the interval between the two ends is 5 bases. Inclusive of the bounding cysteine and phenylalanine, the CDR3 is 15 residues long. Kept here is only the CDR3 DNA, which spans 45 bases and is read in frame from base 1. This sample stems from a study of cytomegalovirus exposure and HLA in healthy donors (dated by TCRdb to 2016 to 2017). Looking at the study overall: An earlier analysis of roughly 500 of the donors reported approximately 300 Gb of sequence data and 95 million to 120 million unique TCR beta sequences obtained from about 170 million T cells. An early release that covered several hundred HLA-typed donors contained about 290 gigabases of sequencing data and some 87 million unique TCR sequences. The number of donors typed differed by locus, with roughly 629-640 for A, B, C, DRB1 and DQB1, roughly 520 for DQA1, 600 to 610 for DPA1, and some 450 for DPB1. The study combined high-throughput TCR immunosequencing, statistical association of individual TCRs with disease status, and machine learning to predict cytomegalovirus infection status. About 5 DR-DQ haplotypes were handled as single units for association and clustering, since linkage in the cohort was strong. Among several hundred genotyped donors of the cohort, an average of about 220,000 unique TCR beta nucleotide sequences was sequenced per donor, of which roughly 17% were non-productive. The study was designed to test whether signatures of past pathogen exposure could be identified by cataloging public T cell receptors. In addition to the first cohort of about 650 subjects, a separate validation cohort of 130 or so different subjects was used. A later genetic analysis used genome-wide SNP genotypes for about three fifths of the 666 donors, treating that subset as a discovery cohort. All discovery cohort repertoires had been generated on a single sequencing platform. In the later analysis, no new phenotypic data were used to find candidate immune exposures; instead, reliance was placed on TCR beta sequences and their occurrence across donors. An earlier analysis of more than 450 of the donors used high-throughput TCR beta sequencing to judge whether each TCR beta V gene segment behaved as functional or pseudogenic. The genetic ancestry cluster associated with self-reported Caucasian donors included 80% to 90% of the approximately 400 genotyped donors. Donor age, sex, ethnicity and CMV serostatus were compiled alongside the repertoire data. The study profiled the T cell repertoires of hundreds of subjects by immunosequencing and related them to cytomegalovirus serostatus. In a later analysis, previously published TCR beta repertoires from roughly 710 donors were re-analyzed and high-resolution HLA genotyping was added so that TCR occurrence patterns could be studied. HLA typing included class I and class II loci at four-digit resolution. The study at large found these results: A cluster of highly shared sequence variants was judged likely to be a technical artifact of the sequencing pipeline. In a later analysis, 16,951 TCR beta sequences were associated with specific HLA alleles at a false discovery rate of 0.05. The study listed around 160 TCR beta chains as associated with cytomegalovirus. In this cohort, only TCR beta chains were sequenced, and detectable features were limited by the absence of alpha or paired-chain data. Most TCR sequences were observed very rarely across donors, whereas some public TCRs were present in many individuals. Some IMGT-functional V segments, including TRBV6-2 and TRBV6-3, could not be told apart with the 87-base-pair reads, so those segments were excluded. HLA typing was unavailable for some donors at each locus, so association tests used only the typed subset. In an earlier analysis of over 550 of the donors, most TCR beta V segments were observed in productive rearrangements about 87% or about 30% of the time, broadly matching IMGT annotations. In a later analysis, several top co-occurrence clusters were reported to appear linked to parvovirus B19, influenza, CMV and Epstein-Barr virus. A further reported finding was that TCR beta sequences accurately predicted the HLA-A and HLA-B alleles for most subjects in the first cohort. According to a later analysis, TCR association rates differed among HLA loci, with DRB1 alleles showing the most associated TCRs and HLA-C alleles showing the fewest. The earlier analysis of about 600 of the donors excluded fewer than 20 rarely observed V segments, including chromosome 9 orphons, because counts were too low. Immune exposure information for the cohort was limited to CMV serostatus. It was suggested by the authors that the approach could potentially be generalized to other disease states and immunological phenotypes. Compared with the roughly 670-donor mean, donors in an Asian-associated ancestry cluster had fewer N-insertions in productive TCRs, according to a later genetic analysis. Roughly uniform sequencing depth across donors was assumed in presence/absence analyses, although this assumption may not hold. In a later analysis, HLA-associated TCR beta chains showed more clonal expansion and lower generation probabilities than non-associated chains that were equally common. A later genetic analysis associated a missense DCLRE1C variant with V-gene and J-gene trimming of TCR beta chains, and an independent cohort replicated the association. A few of the identified cytomegalovirus-associated TCR beta chains were confirmed in vitro to be specific for cytomegalovirus antigens. According to a later analysis, most CMV-associated TCR beta chains appeared to be HLA-restricted, and the HLA associations seemed to be driven largely by CMV exposure. The classifier was reported to diagnose cytomegalovirus status with high specificity and sensitivity in both the original cohort and the validation cohort. Linkage disequilibrium might explain the correlated functional status among segregating V segments, but an unknown experimental factor could not be ruled out. Assigning TCR associations to individual alleles was difficult when HLA alleles, especially DR and DQ, strongly co-occurred.

The cohort consisted of hundreds of healthy bone marrow donors. At the time of sampling, all cohort members were nominally healthy, though unrecorded immune exposures were likely present. The donor was CMV seronegative and belonged to the group of 352 seronegative cohort members. Every donor gave a peripheral blood sample, and the peripheral blood mononuclear cells from that sample were used for TCR beta sequencing. Genomic DNA was extracted from the blood cell samples with the Qiagen DNeasy Blood Extraction Kit. This receptor was identified in a man younger than 40 in good health and CMV-seronegative. Sequencing was done on a sample of PBMCs. The rearranged chain carries TRBV5-1 and TRBJ2-6; the best D guess is TRBD2, with 5 bases matching. The bases are TGCGCCAGCAGCTTGGGCGGGTCTGGGGCCAACGTCCTGACTTTC. This gives the protein CASSLGGSGANVLTF.